This T cell receptor beta chain was obtained from a study of cytomegalovirus exposure and HLA in healthy donors (dated by TCRdb to about 2017). Study-wide context: The 500 to 800 repertoires of the first cohort and the 110 or so validation repertoires were produced on the same platform, according to a later analysis. The study was designed to test whether signatures of past pathogen exposure could be identified by cataloging public T cell receptors. A separate validation cohort of more than 100 different subjects was used in addition to the 666-subject first cohort. High-throughput TCR immunosequencing, statistical association of individual TCRs with disease status, and machine learning were combined to predict cytomegalovirus infection status. Overall study results and their limits: A few of the identified cytomegalovirus-associated TCR beta chains were confirmed in vitro to be specific for cytomegalovirus antigens. The study gave a list of about 150 TCR beta chains associated with cytomegalovirus. The classifier was reported to diagnose cytomegalovirus status with high specificity and sensitivity in both the original cohort and the validation cohort. Across donors, most TCR sequences were observed very rarely, whereas some public TCRs were present in many individuals. The validation cohort had no HLA typing available for a later analysis, so co-occurrence within that cohort was assessed over all 120 or so repertoires. The authors suggested that the approach could potentially be generalized to other disease states and immunological phenotypes. A later analysis found that TCRs clustered in the first cohort also tended to co-occur in the roughly 120 validation repertoires, with 94% of cluster scores above 0.

Note on this clone: The antigen this receptor binds is unknown. The sample holds no much larger clone one base away, and base qualities are not on file.

The donors belonged to the validation cohort of approximately 130 subjects, which was separate from the roughly 670-subject first cohort. Libraries were prepared through the immunoSEQ multiplex PCR assay. The authors' analysis ran thus. A statistical classification framework was built for diagnosing cytomegalovirus status from the catalog of TCR beta chain sequences. TCRdb took over this immuneACCESS table, retaining in-frame rearrangements with V and J assigned. Such tables are incomplete; in checked studies, under half of the missing clones stem from an unresolved V gene, and the remainder is unexplained. Clone size and V and J calls were adopted from that table, with D and trimming inferred from the DNA. The sample table lists tens of thousands of clones, roughly 90% of them with a count of one. The ten largest clones capture about 3.8% of the sample. Trimmed from V: 6 bases; trimmed from J: 3 bases; junction bases lacking a gene match: 9. Reading the germline V gene gives CDR1 MDHEN and CDR2 SYDVKM. There are 15 amino acids in the CDR3, from cysteine to phenylalanine inclusive. The CDR3 DNA has 45 bases and is translated from base 1.

This chain joins TRBV28 to TRBJ2-3; 7 central bases correspond to TRBD1. Material for sequencing was PBMCs. The receptor was isolated from a woman in her late teens or twenties in good health and CMV-seropositive. The DNA is as follows: TGTGCCAGCAGCCTCCCGGACAGGAGGACAGATACGCAGTATTTT. This encodes CASSLPDRRTDTQYF. Reference TRBV28 and TRBJ2-3 proteins supply the regions before and after the CDR3; the full variable domain is: DVKVTQSSRYLVKRTGEKVFLECVQDMDHENMFWYRQDPGLGLRLIYFSYDVKMKEKGDIPEGYSVSREKKERFSLILESASTNQTSMYLCASSLPDRRTDTQYFGPGTRLTVL.